These 2 T cell receptor beta chains originate from one sample sequenced in a study of OX40 agonist ivuxolimab in advanced cancers. This table comes from immunoSEQ multiplex PCR, and its TCRdb copy is limited to in-frame clones, with some not included. The data hold about 12,000 clones, with 80% to 95% observed a single time. This material consisted of CD4+ or CD8+ T cells sorted from blood, taken in a trial of the OX40 agonist ivuxolimab. The receptor set was obtained from an adult with an advanced solid tumor such as melanoma, head and neck, liver or kidney cancer.

V and J are TRBV4-2 and TRBJ2-7; 9 positions agree with TRBD2. The CDR3 is 15 residues long. Trimming took 0 bases from V and 3 from J; bases not matched to a gene: 3. Per germline, CDR1 LGHNA and CDR2 YNFKEQ. CDR3 DNA: TGTGCCAGCAGCCAAGATCCGACTAGCGGCTACGAGCAGTACTTC. It translates to CASSQDPTSGYEQYF.

The rearrangement links TRBV7-2 to TRBJ2-7; 9 positions agree with TRBD2. Germline V gene data show CDR1 as SGHTA and CDR2 as FQGNSA. The trim removed 3 bases at V and 6 bases at J, leaving 9 bases unmatched. This CDR3 region has 15 residues. The CDR3 DNA reads TGTGCCAGCAGCTTCGCGGGAGGGCCAAGGGGCGAGCAGTACTTC. As protein: CASSFAGGPRGEQYF.